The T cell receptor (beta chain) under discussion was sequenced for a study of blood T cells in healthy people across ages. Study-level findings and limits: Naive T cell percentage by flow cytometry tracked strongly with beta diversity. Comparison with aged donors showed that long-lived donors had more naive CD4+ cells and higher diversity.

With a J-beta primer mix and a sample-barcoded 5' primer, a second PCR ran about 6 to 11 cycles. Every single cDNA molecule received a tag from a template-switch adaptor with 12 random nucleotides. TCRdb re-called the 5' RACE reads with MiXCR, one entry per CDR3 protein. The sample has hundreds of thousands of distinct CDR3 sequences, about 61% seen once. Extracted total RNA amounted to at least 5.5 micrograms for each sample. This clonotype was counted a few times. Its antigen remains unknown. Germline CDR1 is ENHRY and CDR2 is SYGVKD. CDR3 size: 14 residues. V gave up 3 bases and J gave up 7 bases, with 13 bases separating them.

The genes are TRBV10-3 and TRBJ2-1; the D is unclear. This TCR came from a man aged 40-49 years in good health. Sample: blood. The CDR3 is CAISETPWQNEQFF. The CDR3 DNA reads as TGTGCCATCAGTGAAACCCCCTGGCAGAATGAGCAGTTCTTC.